This record concerns one TCR beta chain sequence. What this receptor recognizes is not known. There are no base qualities to consult, and no much larger clone falls within one base. The same CDR3 is also encoded by other DNA sequences in this sample. This specimen belongs to a study of shared clonotypes between healthy human individuals (dated by TCRdb to the early 2020s). Notes on the research overall: The cohort included a few men and a couple of women between 18 and 49 years of age. The study deeply sequenced blood TCR repertoires of about five healthy adults to estimate repertoire size and the extent of clonotype sharing between individuals. For each donor, three plates each were used for CD4 naive and CD4 memory, two plates were used for CD8 naive, and one plate was used for CD8 memory. Libraries were prepared and TCR repertoires were sequenced by different laboratories using diverse techniques, in order to increase sequencing depth and limit assay-specific biases. Each donor's leukapheresis produced roughly between about 0.85 and 10 billion PBMCs. The research as a whole found: Sampling was restricted to blood, and TCR repertoires in tissues likely differ from the TCR repertoires found in blood. Across a few donors, about 4.5% of naive CD4, around 3.3% of naive CD8, 2.3% of memory CD4, and 0.3% to 0.45% of memory CD8 clonotypes were shared. Naive subsets generally had larger estimated clonotype richness than memory subsets did. Pairwise subsampling led to the expectation that sequencing depth would affect the degree of clonotype sharing among donors. The small number of donors limited the genetic and exposure-history diversity represented. Compared with non-shared clonotypes, the clonotypes found in all four sorted-subset donors had higher generation probabilities. Incomplete sequencing was indicated by rarefaction of sorted-subset datasets, despite the large sequencing depth.

The donors were healthy, HIV-negative adults who had no recently reported acute infections or vaccinations. Only Caucasian adults living in Nashville, Tennessee, USA were represented among the donors. CD4+ T cells were enriched by magnetic negative selection, after which naive cells were positively selected on CD45RA and the negative fraction was taken as the memory subset. After blood collection by leukapheresis, PBMCs were isolated using Ficoll-Histopaque density gradient centrifugation and then cryopreserved in the vapor phase of liquid nitrogen. Analytical flow cytometry was used to check the purity and quantity of every magnetically sorted T cell population. Each sorted fraction had its genomic DNA isolated and then quantified by UV absorbance on a Nanodrop 2000c. At the junction V is shortened by 5 bases and J by 0 bases, with 12 bases in between. The CDR3 numbers 15 residues from cysteine through phenylalanine. The retained sequence is limited to the CDR3, 45 bases, with the frame set at the first base. CDR1 SGHTA and CDR2 FQGNSA are derived from the germline V gene.

Using the deep immunoSEQ assay, TCR CDR3 regions were amplified from genomic DNA by multiplex PCR. Extracted genomic DNA from each cell subset was spread evenly across all wells of several immunoSEQ 96-well plates, with each plate serving as a replicate. For sorted subsets, roughly 200 ng genomic DNA, equal to 30,000 or so T cell genomes, was loaded into each replicate PCR. Purified libraries were measured with a Qubit 3.0 fluorometer, size-checked on a Bioanalyzer 2100, and measured again with the KAPA Library Quantification kit. Every immunoSEQ 96-well plate was sequenced on a dedicated single-read 150-cycle Illumina NextSeq 550 flow cell. On the authors' methods: The immunoSEQ output contained only junctional sequences without quality scores, so filtering could not match that applied to full-length reads. Sequences were annotated with PyIR, a Python wrapper for IgBLAST v1.9, using IMGT germline references to assign V/J genes and CDR3. Reads were filtered out if the reads had weak V/J assignments (E-value above 1e-6), no CDR3, stop codons, out-of-frame junctions, or ambiguous translated residues. V3J clonotypes were defined as sequences sharing an identical inferred V gene, J gene, and CDR3 amino acid sequence. The percentage overlap between two repertoires was calculated by dividing the number of shared unique clonotypes by the size of the smaller repertoire. Three approaches were used to assess repertoire richness: RTK rarefaction, the Chao1 estimator, and Recon v2.1 estimates of unobserved clonotypes. For all TCRbeta clonotypes obtained by the gDNA method from a few donors, generation probabilities were computed with OLGA. TCRdb mirrors the immuneACCESS table, restricted to in-frame sequences. Some clones are absent from its copies; in checked studies, under half trace to an unresolved V gene, and the reason for the others is unknown. Clone size and the V and J calls come from that table; the DNA yielded D and trimming. The sample records millions of clones, over 85% of which are singletons. The leading ten clones occupy 0.1% to 0.15% of the sample.

This TCR came from a man between 18 and 35 years old in good health. The rearranged chain carries TRBV7-2 and TRBJ2-3; the D call is possibly TRBD1 or TRBD2, each sharing 5 bases. Material for sequencing was naive CD4+ T cells sorted from blood. The intended sense of this specimen's cell subset or site label: CD45RA+ positively selected. This receptor carries the CDR3 CASSPGLTSTDTQYF. The DNA sequence is TGTGCCAGCAGCCCGGGGCTGACTAGCACAGATACGCAGTATTTT.